This T cell receptor beta chain is from a study of identical twins. Study-wide results and caveats: Twins shared out-of-frame alpha sequences with excess low generation probability. Zero-insertion results could be subject to partial confounding by invariant MAIT and iNKT cells.

This clonotype appeared many times. Its matching antigen is unknown. One entry per CDR3 protein results from TCRdb running MiXCR on the 5' RACE reads. Among 650,000 to 800,000 distinct CDR3 sequences, under 9% were seen once, and the ten largest hold roughly 0.97%. Germline CDR1 and CDR2: DFQATT and SNEGSKA (reference sequence). This CDR3 is 12 amino acids long. The sample also formed part of further work on yellow fever vaccine responses in identical twins. From that report: Reports say the vaccine T cell response in twins looked partly convergent and partly personalized.

The sample consisted of PBMCs. The gene calls are TRBV20-1 and TRBJ2-7; D perhaps matches TRBD1 (7 bases). This clonotype originated in a woman aged 18-29 years in good health. The CDR3 DNA follows: TGCAGGGTTGGACAGGCCGGGGGCGAGCAGTACTTC. It translates to CRVGQAGGEQYF.